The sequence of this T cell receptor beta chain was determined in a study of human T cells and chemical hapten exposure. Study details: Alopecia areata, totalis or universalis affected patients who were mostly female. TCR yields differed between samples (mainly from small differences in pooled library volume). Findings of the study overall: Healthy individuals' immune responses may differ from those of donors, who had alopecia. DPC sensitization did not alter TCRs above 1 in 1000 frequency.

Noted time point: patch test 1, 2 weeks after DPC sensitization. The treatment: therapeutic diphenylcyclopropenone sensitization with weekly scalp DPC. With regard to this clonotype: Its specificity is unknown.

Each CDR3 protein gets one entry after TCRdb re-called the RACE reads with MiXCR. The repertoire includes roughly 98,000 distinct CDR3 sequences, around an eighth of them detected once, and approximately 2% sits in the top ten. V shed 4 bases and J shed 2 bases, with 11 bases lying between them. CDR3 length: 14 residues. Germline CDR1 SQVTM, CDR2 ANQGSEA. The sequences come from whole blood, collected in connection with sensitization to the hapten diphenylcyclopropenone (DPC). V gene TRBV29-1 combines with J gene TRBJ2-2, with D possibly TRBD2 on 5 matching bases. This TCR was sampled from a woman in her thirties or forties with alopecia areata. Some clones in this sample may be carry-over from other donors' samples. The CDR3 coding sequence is TGCAGCGTTGGGGCCGGGGAAAACACCGGGGAGCTGTTTTTT. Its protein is CSVGAGENTGELFF.